This T cell receptor beta chain was sequenced in a study of Ad26.COV2.S vaccination and SARS-CoV-2 variants. Across the whole study: COV1001, an Ad26.COV2.S trial, supplied this vaccine-arm donor.

Study conclusions and caveats: Following vaccination, spike-specific CD8+ and CD4+ T cell responses reportedly exhibited substantial breadth.

CDR3 size: 15 residues. V lost 0 bases and J 10 bases, leaving 17 bases between the germline ends. In germline, CDR1 is SGDLS, CDR2 YYNGEE. The treatment was: roughly 19 received Ad26.COV2.S at low or high dose, single or two shots; a few received placebo; per-sample allocation not given. Specimen acquisition occurred on day 63 following the initial vaccine or placebo injection. An Ad26 vector was used to express Wuhan-strain SARS-CoV-2 spike as the vaccine. Points on this clone: The antigen is undetermined.

Here immunoSEQ multiplex PCR was the method, and the copy in TCRdb shows in-frame clones only, minus some. In the table there are hundreds of thousands of clones, roughly 89% of which are singletons. The receptor's source is a person between 18 and 65 years old who received the Ad26.COV2.S COVID-19 vaccine or a placebo. Source: peripheral blood, taken in a trial of Ad26.COV2.S vaccine versus placebo. This rearrangement joins TRBV9 to TRBJ2-1, with a weak D call TRBD1 (6 bases). CDR3: CASSVEGAPTGEQFF. In DNA, the CDR3 is TGTGCCAGCAGCGTAGAAGGGGCGCCCACAGGGGAGCAGTTCTTC. The full variable domain, its missing parts supplied by reference TRBV9 and TRBJ2-1, is DSGVTQTPKHLITATGQRVTLRCSPRSGDLSVYWYQQSLDQGLQFLIQYYNGEERAKGNILERFSAQQFPDLHSELNLSSLELGDSALYFCASSVEGAPTGEQFFGPGTRLTVL.